These T cell receptor beta chains were read from a single sample in a study of T cell repertoires in cytomegalovirus infection. TCRdb analysed the reads with MiXCR anew, one entry per CDR3 protein. Of 700,000 to 850,000 distinct CDR3 sequences in the sample, about 33% are singletons; the top ten hold about an eighth. These receptors have no known antigen. The sample here was cultured CD8+ T cells from PBMCs, taken from culture after CMV antigen stimulation. Receptors originate from a human donor in good health (CMV status not recorded). Some clones in this sample may be carry-over from other donors' samples. Each CDR3 is given with its conserved first and last residue. Each record gives: D gene, V gene, J gene, clone size, CDR3 protein, CDR3 DNA. A D gene is named only where the DNA matches it firmly. A clone size is listed for some rows: how often the clone was seen (once, few, many), or a class if it is expanded.

D: .
V: TRBV5-5
J: TRBJ2-5
size: few
CDR3: CASSPPRRQQETQYF
DNA: TGTGCCAGCAGCCCCCCGCGAAGACAACAAGAGACCCAGTACTTC

D: .
V: TRBV6-5
J: TRBJ2-1
size: .
CDR3: CASAFSSYNEQFF
DNA: TGTGCCAGCGCCTTCAGCTCCTACAATGAGCAGTTCTTC

D: .
V: TRBV9
J: TRBJ2-1
size: few
CDR3: CASSSQQRRYNEQFF
DNA: TGTGCCAGCAGCTCCCAGCAGAGACGCTACAATGAGCAGTTCTTC

D: .
V: TRBV27
J: TRBJ2-2
size: many
CDR3: CASGFTGELFF
DNA: TGTGCCAGCGGCTTCACCGGGGAGCTGTTTTTT

D: .
V: TRBV4-3
J: TRBJ1-1
size: few
CDR3: CASSQEGHGQAEAFF
DNA: TGCGCCAGCAGCCAAGAAGGTCATGGTCAGGCGGAAGCTTTCTTT

D: .
V: TRBV15
J: TRBJ2-3
size: .
CDR3: CATSSLTDTQYF
DNA: TGTGCCACCAGCAGCCTGACAGATACGCAGTATTTT

D: .
V: TRBV6-5
J: TRBJ2-1
size: .
CDR3: CASGHREQFF
DNA: TGTGCCAGCGGTCACCGAGAGCAGTTCTTC

D: TRBD1
V: TRBV2
J: TRBJ1-1
size: many
CDR3: CASSELATGRGNTEAFF
DNA: TGTGCCAGCAGTGAATTAGCGACAGGGAGAGGAAACACTGAAGCTTTCTTT

D: TRBD1
V: TRBV7-8
J: TRBJ1-3
size: few
CDR3: CASNHILTGEDSGNTIYF
DNA: TGTGCCAGCAATCACATTCTGACAGGGGAGGACTCTGGAAACACCATATATTTT

D: TRBD1
V: TRBV7-9
J: TRBJ1-3
size: few
CDR3: CASSSVRDSSGNTIYF
DNA: TGTGCCAGCAGTTCCGTCCGGGACAGCTCTGGAAACACCATATATTTT

D: .
V: TRBV19
J: TRBJ1-1
size: .
CDR3: CASSIRTHKNTEAFF
DNA: TGTGCCAGTAGTATTAGGACACACAAGAACACTGAAGCTTTCTTT

D: .
V: TRBV27
J: TRBJ1-2
size: once
CDR3: CASSLRGANLNYGYIF
DNA: TGTGCCAGCAGCCTTCGGGGGGCGAATCTTAACTATGGCTACATCTTC

D: TRBD1
V: TRBV27
J: TRBJ2-1
size: .
CDR3: CASGTETYNEQFF
DNA: TGTGCCAGCGGGACAGAGACCTACAATGAGCAGTTCTTC

D: .
V: TRBV29-1
J: TRBJ1-2
size: .
CDR3: CSVERRGGYTF
DNA: TGCAGCGTTGAAAGGCGTGGGGGCTACACCTTC

D: TRBD2
V: TRBV27
J: TRBJ2-7
size: few
CDR3: CASSLSGGYYEQYF
DNA: TGTGCCAGCAGTTTATCCGGGGGGTACTACGAGCAGTACTTC

D: TRBD2
V: TRBV20-1
J: TRBJ2-5
size: many
CDR3: CSASGQRGMQTQYF
DNA: TGCAGTGCAAGCGGCCAGCGGGGGATGCAGACCCAGTACTTC

D: .
V: TRBV7-6
J: TRBJ1-2
size: many
CDR3: CASSPGPMNYGYTF
DNA: TGTGCCAGCAGCCCGGGACCGATGAACTATGGCTACACCTTC

D: TRBD1
V: TRBV4-1
J: TRBJ1-2
size: .
CDR3: CASSPTGGRDGYTF
DNA: TGCGCCAGCAGCCCGACAGGGGGAAGGGATGGCTACACCTTC

D: .
V: TRBV6-2/TRBV6-3
J: TRBJ1-1
size: .
CDR3: CASSHPFEGTEAFF
DNA: TGTGCCAGCAGCCACCCCTTCGAGGGTACTGAAGCTTTCTTT

D: TRBD1
V: TRBV28
J: TRBJ1-6
size: many
CDR3: CASTLLTGGNSPLHF
DNA: TGTGCCAGCACCCTTTTGACAGGGGGTAATTCACCCCTCCACTTT

D: TRBD2
V: TRBV7-6
J: TRBJ2-1
size: .
CDR3: CASSLRGGGDQLDEQFF
DNA: TGTGCCAGCAGCTTACGGGGGGGCGGGGATCAGTTGGATGAGCAGTTCTTC

D: .
V: TRBV5-1
J: TRBJ2-6
size: few
CDR3: CASSLDGWGTGANVLTF
DNA: TGCGCCAGCAGCTTGGACGGGTGGGGAACTGGGGCCAACGTCCTGACTTTC

D: TRBD1
V: TRBV9
J: TRBJ2-4
size: .
CDR3: CASSAAGQGQQYPRVQYF
DNA: TGTGCCAGCAGCGCCGCGGGACAGGGACAACAATACCCCCGGGTTCAGTACTTC

D: TRBD2
V: TRBV12-5
J: TRBJ2-1
size: many
CDR3: CASGPTSGGPSSYNEQFF
DNA: TGTGCTAGTGGACCGACTAGCGGGGGGCCTAGCTCCTACAATGAGCAGTTCTTC

D: TRBD1
V: TRBV7-8
J: TRBJ1-5
size: few
CDR3: CASSSSTGTSNQPQHF
DNA: TGTGCCAGCAGCTCGTCGACAGGGACTAGCAATCAGCCCCAGCATTTT

D: .
V: TRBV20-1
J: TRBJ2-3
size: .
CDR3: CSARDAGGPGDTQYF
DNA: TGCAGTGCTAGAGATGCCGGGGGGCCTGGAGATACGCAGTATTTT

D: .
V: TRBV9
J: TRBJ2-2
size: few
CDR3: CASSARRGATGELFF
DNA: TGTGCCAGCAGCGCCCGGAGAGGGGCCACCGGGGAGCTGTTTTTT

D: .
V: TRBV7-9
J: TRBJ2-3
size: many
CDR3: CASSSVGARLGRVEDF
DNA: TGTGCCAGCAGCTCTGTCGGGGCCCGACTAGGTCGGGTAGAGGATTTT

D: .
V: TRBV6-5
J: TRBJ2-5
size: .
CDR3: CASSSSWGEYQETQYF
DNA: TGTGCCAGCAGTTCAAGTTGGGGGGAGTACCAAGAGACCCAGTACTTC

D: .
V: TRBV6-5
J: TRBJ1-2
size: few
CDR3: CASSYSTGLPAYGYTF
DNA: TGTGCCAGCAGTTACTCGACAGGACTGCCCGCCTATGGCTACACCTTC

D: TRBD2
V: TRBV15
J: TRBJ2-3
size: .
CDR3: CATSRLVGRGGSDTQYF
DNA: TGTGCCACCAGCAGGCTGGTCGGGCGGGGGGGCTCAGATACGCAGTATTTT

D: .
V: TRBV2
J: TRBJ2-2
size: .
CDR3: CASSESQNTGELFF
DNA: TGTGCCAGCAGTGAAAGTCAGAACACCGGGGAGCTGTTTTTT

D: TRBD1
V: TRBV7-6
J: TRBJ2-7
size: .
CDR3: CASSSPGQGSLEQYF
DNA: TGTGCCAGCAGCTCCCCGGGACAGGGCTCCCTCGAGCAGTACTTC

D: .
V: TRBV20-1
J: TRBJ2-5
size: .
CDR3: CSARVFSGQETQYF
DNA: TGCAGTGCTAGAGTTTTTAGCGGCCAAGAGACCCAGTACTTC

D: .
V: TRBV7-9
J: TRBJ2-2
size: few
CDR3: CASSLTPMHRANTGELFF
DNA: TGTGCCAGCAGCTTAACACCTATGCACAGGGCGAACACCGGGGAGCTGTTTTTT

D: .
V: TRBV13
J: TRBJ1-2
size: .
CDR3: CASSSWGFGYTF
DNA: TGTGCCAGCAGCTCTTGGGGGTTTGGCTACACCTTC

D: .
V: TRBV4-1
J: TRBJ1-2
size: .
CDR3: CASSQREPQAVGYGYTF
DNA: TGCGCCAGCAGCCAGAGGGAACCACAGGCAGTCGGCTATGGCTACACCTTC

D: TRBD2
V: TRBV7-9
J: TRBJ2-3
size: .
CDR3: CASSPRTSGYSSTDTQYF
DNA: TGTGCCAGCAGCCCAAGGACTAGCGGTTACTCTAGCACAGATACGCAGTATTTT

D: TRBD2
V: TRBV7-6
J: TRBJ2-3
size: few
CDR3: CASSSGLGTDTQYF
DNA: TGTGCCAGCAGTTCGGGACTAGGCACAGATACGCAGTATTTT

D: .
V: TRBV20-1
J: TRBJ1-5
size: .
CDR3: CSARVKGQNIVNQPQHF
DNA: TGCAGTGCTAGAGTTAAAGGCCAAAACATAGTAAATCAGCCCCAGCATTTT

D: .
V: TRBV12-3/TRBV12-4
J: TRBJ2-7
size: few
CDR3: CASSFWTTATYEQYF
DNA: TGTGCCAGCAGTTTTTGGACCACTGCTACCTACGAGCAGTACTTC

D: TRBD1
V: TRBV20-1
J: TRBJ1-1
size: few
CDR3: CSVIGTVGTEAFF
DNA: TGCAGTGTTATCGGGACAGTGGGAACTGAAGCTTTCTTT

D: TRBD2
V: TRBV7-2
J: TRBJ2-5
size: many
CDR3: CASSYPVTSGGEETQYF
DNA: TGTGCCAGCAGCTATCCTGTGACTAGCGGGGGAGAAGAGACCCAGTACTTC

D: .
V: TRBV27
J: TRBJ1-1
size: .
CDR3: CASSLEGPGTGKQLF
DNA: TGTGCCAGCAGTTTGGAGGGGCCGGGAACTGGAAAACAACTCTTT

D: TRBD1
V: TRBV7-6
J: TRBJ2-2
size: many
CDR3: CASSSGTGVLELFF
DNA: TGTGCCAGCAGCTCCGGGACAGGGGTATTGGAGCTGTTTTTT

D: .
V: TRBV12-3/TRBV12-4
J: TRBJ2-1
size: few
CDR3: CASSPYPPGLGFNEQFF
DNA: TGTGCCAGCAGCCCATACCCCCCGGGACTGGGCTTCAATGAGCAGTTCTTC

D: .
V: TRBV7-6
J: TRBJ1-5
size: many
CDR3: CASSLVGGLNQPQHF
DNA: TGTGCCAGCAGCTTAGTCGGGGGCCTCAATCAGCCCCAGCATTTT

D: TRBD1
V: TRBV19
J: TRBJ1-3
size: .
CDR3: CASSGYSGTAASGNTTIYF
DNA: TGTGCCAGTAGTGGATATTCCGGGACAGCCGCCTCTGGAAACACCACCATATATTTT

D: .
V: TRBV19
J: TRBJ1-1
size: .
CDR3: CATADTEAFF
DNA: TGTGCCACGGCGGACACTGAAGCTTTCTTT

D: TRBD1
V: TRBV5-5
J: TRBJ1-5
size: .
CDR3: CASSAGQSRNQPQHF
DNA: TGTGCCAGCAGCGCGGGACAGAGTCGCAATCAGCCCCAGCATTTT

D: .
V: TRBV3-1
J: TRBJ2-6
size: few
CDR3: CASRPPAGTPGANVLTF
DNA: TGTGCCAGCAGACCGCCAGCAGGGACCCCTGGGGCCAACGTCCTGACTTTC

D: TRBD1
V: TRBV27
J: TRBJ2-7
size: .
CDR3: CASSLGQPSYEQYF
DNA: TGTGCCAGCAGTTTGGGACAGCCGTCCTACGAGCAGTACTTC

D: .
V: TRBV27
J: TRBJ2-5
size: .
CDR3: CASSLYRAPQETQYF
DNA: TGTGCCAGCAGTTTATACAGGGCTCCCCAAGAGACCCAGTACTTC